This TCR beta chain was identified in a study of blood T cell repertoires in COVID-19. Study context: Italy, Spain and the United States were the sources of the convalescent and acute COVID-19 samples.

A single count supports this clone. The CDR3 consists of 13 residues. The junction had 0 bases not matched to a gene; V was cut back by 3 bases and J by 8 bases. Germline CDR1 and CDR2: KGHSH and LQKENI. The table came from immunoSEQ multiplex PCR; TCRdb's copy has only in-frame clones and leaves some out. The data show some 50,000 clones, 65% to 85% seen once. This TCR derives from an elderly man in a cohort sampled during active COVID-19. The chain is built from TRBV18 and TRBJ1-6; 8 nucleotides match TRBD1. The source material was peripheral blood. CDR3 nucleotides: TGTGCCAGCTCACCGACAGGGGATTCACCCCTCCACTTT. Its translation: CASSPTGDSPLHF.